The subject of this entry is one T cell receptor (beta chain). Other DNA sequences within the sample encode an identical CDR3. The sample comes from a study of cytomegalovirus exposure and HLA in healthy donors. With 60 Vbeta and 13 Jbeta primers, the PCR was carried out. Libraries were prepared by immunoSEQ multiplex PCR; TCRdb keeps only in-frame clonotypes and omits some of them. The sample table sets out 100,000 to 150,000 clones. The source is a man between 18 and 35 years old in good health and CMV-seronegative. The sample was PBMCs.

CDR3 region: CASSPSQETQYF. CDR3 DNA: TGTGCCAGCTCCCCCTCCCAAGAGACCCAGTACTTC. The V call is TRBV18, the J call TRBJ2-5; D is unclear. The V end was cut by 6 bases, the J end by 1 base, with 6 bases between. This CDR3 spans 12 amino acids. Germline CDR1 KGHSH, CDR2 LQKENI.